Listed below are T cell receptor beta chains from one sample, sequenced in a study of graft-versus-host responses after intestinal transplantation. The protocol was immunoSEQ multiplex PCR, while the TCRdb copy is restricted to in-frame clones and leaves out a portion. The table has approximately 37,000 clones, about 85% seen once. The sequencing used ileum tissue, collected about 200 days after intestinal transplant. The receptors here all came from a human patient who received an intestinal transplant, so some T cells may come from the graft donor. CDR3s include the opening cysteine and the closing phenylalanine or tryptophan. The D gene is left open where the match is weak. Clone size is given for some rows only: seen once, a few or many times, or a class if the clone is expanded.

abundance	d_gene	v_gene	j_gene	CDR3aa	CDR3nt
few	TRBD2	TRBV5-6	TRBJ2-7	CASSEPGLAVYEQYF	TGTGCCAGCAGTGAACCTGGACTAGCGGTCTACGAGCAGTACTTC
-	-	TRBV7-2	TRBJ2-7	CASSRTGGVLYEQYF	TGTGCCAGCAGCAGAACAGGGGGGGTTCTCTACGAGCAGTACTTC
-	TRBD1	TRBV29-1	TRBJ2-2	CSVDAGGVLGTGELFF	TGCAGCGTTGATGCAGGGGGCGTGTTGGGCACCGGGGAGCTGTTTTTT
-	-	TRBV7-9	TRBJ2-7	CASSSFGKGKYF	TGTGCCAGCAGCTCCTTCGGGAAGGGGAAGTACTTC
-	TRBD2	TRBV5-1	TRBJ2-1	CASSQGLAGAAYNEQFF	TGCGCCAGCAGCCAGGGACTAGCGGGAGCTGCCTACAATGAGCAGTTCTTC
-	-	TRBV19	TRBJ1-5	CASSIAGYQPQHF	TGTGCCAGTAGTATAGCAGGTTATCAGCCCCAGCATTTT
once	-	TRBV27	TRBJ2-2	CASRLVQGAGELFF	TGTGCCAGCAGACTAGTCCAGGGTGCCGGGGAGCTGTTTTTT
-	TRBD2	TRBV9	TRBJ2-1	CASSVGETSVYYEQFF	TGTGCCAGCAGCGTAGGGGAGACTAGCGTGTACTATGAGCAGTTCTTC
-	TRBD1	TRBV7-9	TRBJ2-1	CASSPPGQGYNEQFF	TGTGCCAGCAGTCCCCCGGGACAGGGGTACAATGAGCAGTTCTTC
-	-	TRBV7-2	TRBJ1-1	CASSPYGVITEAFF	TGTGCCAGCAGCCCTTACGGGGTCATCACTGAAGCTTTCTTT
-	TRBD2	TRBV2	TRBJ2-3	CASSEGLAADTQYF	TGTGCCAGCAGTGAAGGGCTAGCGGCAGATACGCAGTATTTT
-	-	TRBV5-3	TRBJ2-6	CARSCLRSSGANVLTF	TGTGCCAGAAGCTGCCTAAGGAGCTCTGGGGCCAACGTCCTGACTTTC
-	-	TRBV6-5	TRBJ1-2	CASSLQANYGYTF	TGTGCCAGCAGCCTTCAAGCTAACTATGGCTACACCTTC
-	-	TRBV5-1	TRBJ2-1	CASSLVGGGGTDEQFF	TGCGCCAGCAGCTTGGTAGGCGGAGGGGGTACTGATGAGCAGTTCTTC
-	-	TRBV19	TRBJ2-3	CASQKAGDTQYF	TGTGCCAGTCAGAAGGCGGGAGATACGCAGTATTTT
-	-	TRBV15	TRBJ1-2	CATSTPWAENYGYTF	TGTGCCACCAGCACCCCCTGGGCAGAAAACTATGGCTACACCTTC
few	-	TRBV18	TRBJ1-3	CASSQDYSGNTIYF	TGTGCCAGCTCACAGGACTACTCTGGAAACACCATATATTTT
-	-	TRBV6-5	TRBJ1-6	CASSWGNNSPLHF	TGTGCCAGCAGTTGGGGGAATAATTCACCCCTCCACTTT
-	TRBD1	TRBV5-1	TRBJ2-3	CASSTGTGGTDTQYF	TGCGCCAGCAGCACCGGGACAGGGGGCACAGATACGCAGTATTTT
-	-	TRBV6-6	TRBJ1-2	CASSNEDYGYTF	TGTGCCAGCAGTAACGAGGACTATGGCTACACCTTC
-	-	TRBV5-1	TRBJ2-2	CASSLATGYGELFF	TGCGCCAGCAGCTTGGCTACAGGGTACGGGGAGCTGTTTTTT
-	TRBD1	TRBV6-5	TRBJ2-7	CASSGTESYEQYF	TGTGCCAGCAGCGGGACAGAATCCTACGAGCAGTACTTC
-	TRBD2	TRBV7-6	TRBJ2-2	CASSFAGLAVTGELFF	TGTGCCAGCAGCTTCGCGGGACTAGCGGTTACCGGGGAGCTGTTTTTT
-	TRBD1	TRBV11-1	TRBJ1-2	CASSSDRGWNYGYTF	TGTGCCAGCAGCTCTGACAGGGGGTGGAACTATGGCTACACCTTC
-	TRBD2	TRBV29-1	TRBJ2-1	CSARTSAYNEQFF	TGCAGCGCCCGGACTAGCGCGTACAATGAGCAGTTCTTC
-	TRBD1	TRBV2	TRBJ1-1	CASTIGTGLTQAFF	TGTGCCAGCACCATAGGGACAGGGTTAACTCAAGCTTTCTTT
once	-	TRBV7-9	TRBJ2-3	CASSPTGPSTDTQYF	TGTGCCAGCAGCCCAACAGGCCCTAGCACAGATACGCAGTATTTT
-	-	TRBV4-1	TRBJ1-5	CASSLTRNQPQHF	TGCGCCAGCAGCCTTACACGGAATCAGCCCCAGCATTTT
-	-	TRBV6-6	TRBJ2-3	CASNKRLGTDTQYF	TGTGCCAGCAACAAGAGGTTGGGGACAGATACGCAGTATTTT